This T cell receptor (beta chain) was captured in a study of T cells in Graves' hyperthyroidism and ophthalmopathy. In the study overall: Staff took peripheral blood when the initial diagnosis was made, before any treatment began.

The table lists this clonotype with many counts. What it recognizes is unknown. Amplified TCR beta CDR3 regions came from RNA transcripts. Initially, a first-round RT-PCR of the TCR CDR3 employed the HTBI primer set. TCRdb independently ran MiXCR on the multiplex PCR reads; one entry per CDR3 protein. The data show 600,000 or so distinct CDR3 sequences, about 14% seen once. The CDR3 consists of 14 residues. CDR1 and CDR2 from the germline V gene are KGHSH and LQKENI. Trimming stripped 4 bases from V and 2 bases from J, with 11 bases between. Broader study findings: Blood samples included most of the expanded thyroid clonotypes exceeding 0.001. Ophthalmopathy was model-predicted a median approximately 6.9 months pre-onset.

The specimen sequenced was blood. The chain recombines TRBV18 with TRBJ1-1; no clear D. The TCR was taken from a woman in her fifties or sixties with Graves' ophthalmopathy. As DNA, the CDR3 is TGTGCCAGCTCACTGAAAGTAGATAACACTGAAGCTTTCTTT. Its protein product is CASSLKVDNTEAFF.